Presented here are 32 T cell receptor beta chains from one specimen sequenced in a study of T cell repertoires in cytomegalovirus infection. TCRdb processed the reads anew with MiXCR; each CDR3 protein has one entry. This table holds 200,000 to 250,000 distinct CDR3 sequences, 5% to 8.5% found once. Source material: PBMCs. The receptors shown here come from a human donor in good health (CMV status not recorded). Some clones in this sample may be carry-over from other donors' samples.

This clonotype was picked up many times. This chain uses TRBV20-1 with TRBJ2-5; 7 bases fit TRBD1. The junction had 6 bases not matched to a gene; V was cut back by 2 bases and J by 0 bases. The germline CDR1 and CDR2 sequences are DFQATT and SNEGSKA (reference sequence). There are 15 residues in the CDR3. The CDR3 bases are TGCAGTGCTAGACCTGGGACAGCTTACCAAGAGACCCAGTACTTC. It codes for CSARPGTAYQETQYF.

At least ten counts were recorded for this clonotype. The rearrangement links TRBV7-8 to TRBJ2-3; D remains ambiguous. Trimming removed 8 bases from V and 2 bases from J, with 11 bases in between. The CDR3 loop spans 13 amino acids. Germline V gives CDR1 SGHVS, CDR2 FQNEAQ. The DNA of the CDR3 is TGTGCCAGCGGGTTCCCCCCCACAGATACGCAGTATTTT. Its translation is CASGFPPTDTQYF.

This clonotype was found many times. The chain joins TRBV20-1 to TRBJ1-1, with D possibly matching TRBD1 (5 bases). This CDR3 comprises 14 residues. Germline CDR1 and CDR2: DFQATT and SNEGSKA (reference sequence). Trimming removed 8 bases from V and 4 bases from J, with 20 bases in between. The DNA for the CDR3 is TGCAGTCCCGGAGGAGGTGACAGCCGCACTGAAGCTTTCTTT. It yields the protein CSPGGGDSRTEAFF.

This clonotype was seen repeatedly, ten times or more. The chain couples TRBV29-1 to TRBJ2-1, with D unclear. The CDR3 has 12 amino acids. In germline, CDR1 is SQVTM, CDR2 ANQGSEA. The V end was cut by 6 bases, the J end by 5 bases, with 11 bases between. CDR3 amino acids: CSVSRGNNEQFF. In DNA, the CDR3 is TGCAGCGTGTCTCGAGGAAACAATGAGCAGTTCTTC.

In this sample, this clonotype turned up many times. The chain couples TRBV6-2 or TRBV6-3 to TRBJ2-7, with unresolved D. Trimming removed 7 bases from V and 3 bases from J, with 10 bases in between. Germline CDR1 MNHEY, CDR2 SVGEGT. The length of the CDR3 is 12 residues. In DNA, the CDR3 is TGTGCCAGCAAGGAACGGTACTACGAGCAGTACTTC. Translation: CASKERYYEQYF.

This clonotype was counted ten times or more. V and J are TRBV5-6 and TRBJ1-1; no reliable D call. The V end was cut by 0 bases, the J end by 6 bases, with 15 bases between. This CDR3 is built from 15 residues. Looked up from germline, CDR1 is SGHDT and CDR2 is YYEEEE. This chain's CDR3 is CASSLERYGSPEAFF. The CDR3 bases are TGTGCCAGCAGCTTGGAAAGGTACGGGAGCCCTGAAGCTTTCTTT. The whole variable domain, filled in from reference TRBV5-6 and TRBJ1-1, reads DAGVTQSPTHLIKTRGQQVTLRCSPKSGHDTVSWYQQALGQGPQFIFQYYEEEERQRGNFPDRFSGHQFPNYSSELNVNALLLGDSALYLCASSLERYGSPEAFFGQGTRLTVV.

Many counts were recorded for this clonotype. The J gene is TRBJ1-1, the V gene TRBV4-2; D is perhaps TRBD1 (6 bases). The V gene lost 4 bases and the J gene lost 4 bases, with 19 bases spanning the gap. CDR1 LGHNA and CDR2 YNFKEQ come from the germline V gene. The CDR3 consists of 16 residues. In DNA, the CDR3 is TGTGCCAGCAGCCGAGACAGGACGGGGGGGAGCACTGAAGCTTTCTTT. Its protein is CASSRDRTGGSTEAFF.

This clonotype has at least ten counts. The CDR3 bases are TGTGCTAGTGGTGGACTAGAAGGGAGGAACACTGAAGCTTTCTTT. This gives the protein CASGGLEGRNTEAFF. This chain connects TRBV12-5 to TRBJ1-1, with D hard to call. V lost 5 bases to trimming and J lost 1 base, with 14 bases between them. The V gene's germline CDR1 is LGHNT and CDR2 FRNRAP. There are 15 residues in the CDR3.

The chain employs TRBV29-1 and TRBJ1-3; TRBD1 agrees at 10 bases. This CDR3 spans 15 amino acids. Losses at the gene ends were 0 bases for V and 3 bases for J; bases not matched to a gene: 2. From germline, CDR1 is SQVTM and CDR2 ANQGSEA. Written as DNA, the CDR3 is TGCAGCGTTGAAGAGGACAGGGGGTATGGAAACACCATATATTTT. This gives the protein CSVEEDRGYGNTIYF.

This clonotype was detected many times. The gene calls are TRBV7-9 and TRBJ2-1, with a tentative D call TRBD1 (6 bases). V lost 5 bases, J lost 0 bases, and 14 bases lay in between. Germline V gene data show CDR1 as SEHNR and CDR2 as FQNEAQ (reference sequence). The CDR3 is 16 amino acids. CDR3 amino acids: CASSPSTGYSYNEQFF. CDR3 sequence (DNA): TGTGCCAGCAGCCCCTCGACAGGCTACTCCTACAATGAGCAGTTCTTC. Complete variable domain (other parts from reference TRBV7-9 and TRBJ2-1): DTGVSQNPRHKITKRGQNVTFRCDPISEHNRLYWYRQTLGQGPEFLTYFQNEAQLEKSRLLSDRFSAERPKGSFSTLEIQRTEQGDSAMYLCASSPSTGYSYNEQFFGPGTRLTVL.

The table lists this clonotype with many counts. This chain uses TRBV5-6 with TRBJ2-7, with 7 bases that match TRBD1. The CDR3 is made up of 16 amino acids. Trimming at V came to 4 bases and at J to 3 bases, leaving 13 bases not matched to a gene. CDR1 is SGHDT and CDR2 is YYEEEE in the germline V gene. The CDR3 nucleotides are TGTGCCAGCAGCGCGACCTTGGACAGGTTCATCTACGAGCAGTACTTC. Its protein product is CASSATLDRFIYEQYF. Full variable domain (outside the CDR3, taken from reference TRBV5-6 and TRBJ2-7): DAGVTQSPTHLIKTRGQQVTLRCSPKSGHDTVSWYQQALGQGPQFIFQYYEEEERQRGNFPDRFSGHQFPNYSSELNVNALLLGDSALYLCASSATLDRFIYEQYFGPGTRLTVT.

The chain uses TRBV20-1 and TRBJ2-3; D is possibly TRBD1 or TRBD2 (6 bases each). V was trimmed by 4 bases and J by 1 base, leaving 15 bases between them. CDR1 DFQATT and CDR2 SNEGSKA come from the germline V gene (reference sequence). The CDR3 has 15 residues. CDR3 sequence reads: CSAITGWRGTDTQYF. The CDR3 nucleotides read TGCAGTGCTATTACAGGGTGGAGGGGCACAGATACGCAGTATTTT.

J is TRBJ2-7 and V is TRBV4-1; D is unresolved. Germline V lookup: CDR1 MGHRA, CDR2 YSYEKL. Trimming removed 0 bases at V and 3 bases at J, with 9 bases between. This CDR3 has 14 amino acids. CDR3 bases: TGCGCCAGCAGCCAAGACGGCCTTTTCTACGAGCAGTACTTC. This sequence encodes CASSQDGLFYEQYF.

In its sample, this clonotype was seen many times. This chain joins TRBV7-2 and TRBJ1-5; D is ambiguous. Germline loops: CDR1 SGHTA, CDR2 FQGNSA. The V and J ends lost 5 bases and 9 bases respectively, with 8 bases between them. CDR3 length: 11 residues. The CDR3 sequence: CASSLSGPQHF. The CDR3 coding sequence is TGTGCCAGCAGCCTATCCGGGCCCCAGCATTTT.

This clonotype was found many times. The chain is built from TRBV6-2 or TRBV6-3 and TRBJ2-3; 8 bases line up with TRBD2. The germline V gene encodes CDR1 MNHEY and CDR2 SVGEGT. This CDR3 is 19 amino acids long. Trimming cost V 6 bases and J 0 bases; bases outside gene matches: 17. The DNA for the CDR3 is TGTGCCAGCAGCTTCCGTCGGGAAGCGGGGGTCTTTAGCACAGATACGCAGTATTTT. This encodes CASSFRREAGVFSTDTQYF.

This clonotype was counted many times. CDR3 bases: TGTGCCAGCAGCTTGGTAGTGGGGGATACGCAGTATTTT. Its protein product is CASSLVVGDTQYF. This rearrangement joins TRBV5-6 to TRBJ2-3; D remains unclear. V lost 0 bases to trimming and J lost 6 bases, with 8 bases between them. The CDR3 loop spans 13 amino acids. CDR1 SGHDT and CDR2 YYEEEE come from the germline V gene.

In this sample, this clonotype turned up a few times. The CDR3 coding sequence is TGCAGCGTTGAAGGGGGGCAGGGCGGAGGCTACACCTTC. Its translation is CSVEGGQGGGYTF. The rearrangement uses TRBV29-1 and TRBJ1-2, with D maybe TRBD1 (6 bases). With 1 base removed from V and 8 bases from J, the gap between germline ends came to 14 bases. The CDR3 has 13 amino acids. Germline V gene data show CDR1 as SQVTM and CDR2 as ANQGSEA.

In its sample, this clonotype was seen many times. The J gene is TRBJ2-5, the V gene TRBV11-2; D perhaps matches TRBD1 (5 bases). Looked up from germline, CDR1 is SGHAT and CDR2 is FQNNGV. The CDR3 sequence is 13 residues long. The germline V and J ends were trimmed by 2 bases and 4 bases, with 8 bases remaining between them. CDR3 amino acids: CASSLTGAETQYF. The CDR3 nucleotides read TGTGCCAGCAGCTTAACTGGGGCAGAGACCCAGTACTTC.

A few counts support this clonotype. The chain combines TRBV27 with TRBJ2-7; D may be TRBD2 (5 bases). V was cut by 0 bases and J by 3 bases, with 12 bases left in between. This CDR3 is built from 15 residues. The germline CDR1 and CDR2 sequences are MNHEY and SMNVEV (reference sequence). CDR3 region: CASSLSRAAVYEQYF. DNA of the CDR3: TGTGCCAGCAGTTTATCGCGGGCGGCAGTCTACGAGCAGTACTTC.

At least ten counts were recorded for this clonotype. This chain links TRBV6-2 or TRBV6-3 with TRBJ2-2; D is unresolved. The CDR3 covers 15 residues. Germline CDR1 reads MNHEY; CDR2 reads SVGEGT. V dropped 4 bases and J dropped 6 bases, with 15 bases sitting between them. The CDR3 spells CASSSYLPTAGELFF. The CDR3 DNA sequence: TGTGCCAGCAGTTCTTACTTGCCGACGGCCGGGGAGCTGTTTTTT.

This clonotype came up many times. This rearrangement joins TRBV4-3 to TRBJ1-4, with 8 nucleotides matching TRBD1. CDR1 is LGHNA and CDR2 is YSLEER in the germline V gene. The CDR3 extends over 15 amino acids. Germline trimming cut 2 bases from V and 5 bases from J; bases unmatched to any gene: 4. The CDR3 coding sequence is TGCGCCAGCAGCCAAACGACAGGGGAGAATGAAAAACTGTTTTTT. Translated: CASSQTTGENEKLFF.

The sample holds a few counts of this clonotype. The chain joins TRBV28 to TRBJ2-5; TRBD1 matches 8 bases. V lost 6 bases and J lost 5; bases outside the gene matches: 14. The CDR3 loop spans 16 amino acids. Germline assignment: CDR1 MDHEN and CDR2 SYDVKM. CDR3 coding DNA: TGTGCCAGCAGCTTCGCCGGGCCAGGGGGCAGGGAGACCCAGTACTTC. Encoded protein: CASSFAGPGGRETQYF.

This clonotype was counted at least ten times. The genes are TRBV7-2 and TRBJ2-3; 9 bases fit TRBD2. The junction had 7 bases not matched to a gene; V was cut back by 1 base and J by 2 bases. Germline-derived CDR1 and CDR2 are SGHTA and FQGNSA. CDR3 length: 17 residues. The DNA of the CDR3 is TGTGCCAGCAGCTTAGTAGCGAGCGGGGGGTCCACAGATACGCAGTATTTT. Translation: CASSLVASGGSTDTQYF.

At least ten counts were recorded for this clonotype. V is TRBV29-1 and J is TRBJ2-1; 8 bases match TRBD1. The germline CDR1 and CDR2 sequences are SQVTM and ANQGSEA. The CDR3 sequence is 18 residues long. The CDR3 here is CSAEVPGGSKGSYNEQFF. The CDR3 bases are TGCAGTGCCGAGGTGCCAGGGGGCTCCAAGGGGTCCTACAATGAGCAGTTCTTC.

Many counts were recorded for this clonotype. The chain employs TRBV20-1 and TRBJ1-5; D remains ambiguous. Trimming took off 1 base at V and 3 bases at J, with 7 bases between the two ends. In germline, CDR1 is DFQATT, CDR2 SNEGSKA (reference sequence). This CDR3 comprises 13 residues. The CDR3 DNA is TGCAGTGCTAGAGGCACTCACAATCAGCCCCAGCATTTT. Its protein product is CSARGTHNQPQHF.

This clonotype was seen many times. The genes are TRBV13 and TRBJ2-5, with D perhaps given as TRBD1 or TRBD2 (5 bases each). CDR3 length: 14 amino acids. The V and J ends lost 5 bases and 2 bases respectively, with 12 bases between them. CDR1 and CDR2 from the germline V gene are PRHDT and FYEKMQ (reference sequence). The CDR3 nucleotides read TGTGCCAGCAGCCCGGGGACCAAACAAGAGACCCAGTACTTC. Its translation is CASSPGTKQETQYF.

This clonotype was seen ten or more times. CDR3 DNA sequence: TGTGCCAGCAGTCTACTTCGGACAAGTTTACATCAGCCCCAGCATTTT. This encodes CASSLLRTSLHQPQHF. The genes are TRBV28 and TRBJ1-5; the D gene is possibly TRBD1 (5 bases). The CDR3 runs 16 residues. Germline CDR1 and CDR2: MDHEN and SYDVKM. V was cut by 5 bases and J by 5 bases, with 19 bases left in between.

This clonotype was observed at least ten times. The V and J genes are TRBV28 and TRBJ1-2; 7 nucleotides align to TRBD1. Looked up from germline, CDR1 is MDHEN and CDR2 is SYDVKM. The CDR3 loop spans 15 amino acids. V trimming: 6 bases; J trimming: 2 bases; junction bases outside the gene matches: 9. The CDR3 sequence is CASRVSQGGNYGYTF. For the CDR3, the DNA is TGTGCCAGCAGAGTTTCTCAGGGGGGGAACTATGGCTACACCTTC.

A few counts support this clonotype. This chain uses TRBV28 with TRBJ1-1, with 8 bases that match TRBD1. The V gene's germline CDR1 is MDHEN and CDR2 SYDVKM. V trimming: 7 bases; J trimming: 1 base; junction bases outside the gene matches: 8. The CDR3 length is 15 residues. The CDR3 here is CASTTPRGRNTEAFF. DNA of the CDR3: TGTGCCAGCACCACACCCAGGGGGCGGAACACTGAAGCTTTCTTT.

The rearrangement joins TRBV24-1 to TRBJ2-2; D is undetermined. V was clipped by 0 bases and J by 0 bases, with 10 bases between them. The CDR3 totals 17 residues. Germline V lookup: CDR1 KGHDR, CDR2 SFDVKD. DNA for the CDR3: TGTGCCACCAGTGATTTGCAACCCAGTTCGAACACCGGGGAGCTGTTTTTT. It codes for CATSDLQPSSNTGELFF.

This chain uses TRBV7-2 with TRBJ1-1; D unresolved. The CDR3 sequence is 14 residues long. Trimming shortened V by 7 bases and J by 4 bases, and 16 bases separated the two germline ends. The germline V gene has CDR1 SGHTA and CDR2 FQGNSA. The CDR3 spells CASNSDGPSTEAFF. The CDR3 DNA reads TGTGCCAGCAACTCCGACGGACCGTCCACTGAAGCTTTCTTT.

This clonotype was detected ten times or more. The CDR3 loop is CASSLSGGFTDTQYF. DNA for the CDR3: TGTGCCAGCAGCTTAAGCGGCGGATTCACAGATACGCAGTATTTT. The chain couples TRBV7-2 to TRBJ2-3; perhaps TRBD2 as D (5 bases). V was cut by 2 bases and J by 2 bases, with 11 bases left in between. Germline CDR1 SGHTA, CDR2 FQGNSA. The CDR3 is 15 residues long.